These 9 T cell receptor beta chains were all obtained from the same sample, sequenced in a study of T-cell reconstitution after alpha-beta-depleted transplantation in children. Preparation of the TCRbeta library was carried out with unique molecular identifiers. TCRdb called the PCR reads again in MiXCR, with one record for every CDR3 protein. Of under 300,000 distinct CDR3 sequences listed, 9% to 10% are singletons. Sequenced material: PBMCs from the stem cell graft donor, taken from the stem cell graft. These receptors originate from a human donor who donated a stem cell graft to a child with SCID.

This clonotype was counted between two and nine times. CDR3 in amino acids: CASSSSPGVAGGIYEQFF. The DNA for the CDR3 is TGTGCCAGCAGTTCCTCCCCGGGAGTAGCGGGGGGTATCTATGAGCAGTTCTTC. The rearrangement links TRBV25-1 to TRBJ2-1; 10 nucleotides line up with TRBD2. Germline V gene data show CDR1 as MGHDK and CDR2 as SYGVNS. V shed 5 bases, J shed 8 bases, and the junction held 18 bases outside the gene matches. The CDR3 covers 18 residues. The full variable domain, its missing parts supplied by reference TRBV25-1 and TRBJ2-1, is EADIYQTPRYLVIGTGKKITLECSQTMGHDKMYWYQQDPGMELHLIHYSYGVNSTEKGDLSSESTVSRIRTEHFPLTLESARPSHTSQYLCASSSSPGVAGGIYEQFFGPGTRLTVL.

This clonotype appeared many times. The CDR3 DNA sequence: TGCAGTGCTACCACAGGGGGACCGCAGTTCTTC. It is translated as CSATTGGPQFF. The chain links TRBV20-1 to TRBJ2-1; 8 bases agree with TRBD1. The CDR3 extends over 11 amino acids. Germline CDR1 DFQATT, CDR2 SNEGSKA (reference sequence). Unmatched junction bases numbered 5, after V lost 4 bases and J lost 12 bases.

The chain links TRBV3-1 to TRBJ1-5, with D unclear. The CDR3 contains 14 residues. Looked up from germline, CDR1 is LGHDT and CDR2 is YNNKEL (reference sequence). With 0 bases removed from V and 7 bases from J, the gap between germline ends came to 10 bases. The CDR3 region has the DNA TGTGCCAGCAGCCAAGATCTACCGGGACAGCCCCAGCATTTT. This codes for CASSQDLPGQPQHF.

This clonotype came up many times. V usage is TRBV5-1 and J usage is TRBJ2-2, with D perhaps matching TRBD1 (5 bases). With 1 base removed from V and 3 bases from J, the gap between germline ends came to 13 bases. Germline CDR1 reads SGHRS; CDR2 reads YFSETQ. CDR3 length equals 16 residues. CDR3 loop: CASSLPPPGYTGELFF. CDR3 sequence (DNA): TGCGCCAGCAGCTTGCCCCCCCCAGGGTACACCGGGGAGCTGTTTTTT.

This clonotype was seen at least ten times. This sequence joins TRBV3-1 and TRBJ2-7; 7 bases fit TRBD1. This CDR3 contains 14 residues. Trimming took 4 bases from V and 5 from J; bases not matched to a gene: 8. CDR1 and CDR2 (germline): LGHDT, YNNKEL (reference sequence). CDR3 nucleotides: TGTGCCAGCAGCCCCTGGACAGGAGTTGACGAGCAGTACTTC. Protein product: CASSPWTGVDEQYF.

This clonotype has ten or more counts. The genes are TRBV20-1 and TRBJ2-5; D possibly corresponds to TRBD1 (5 bases). Germline V gives CDR1 DFQATT, CDR2 SNEGSKA (reference sequence). V gave up 4 bases and J gave up 5 bases, with 11 bases separating them. The CDR3 contains 12 residues. CDR3 loop: CSATGLRETQYF. In nucleotides, the CDR3 is TGCAGTGCTACAGGGTTGAGGGAGACCCAGTACTTC.

Ten or more counts support this clonotype. The chain links TRBV6-5 to TRBJ2-1; tentatively, D is TRBD1 (6 bases). Germline lookup yields CDR1 MNHEY and CDR2 SVGAGI. V shed 3 bases and J shed 3 bases, with 24 bases lying between them. This CDR3 comprises 19 residues. The DNA for the CDR3 is TGTGCCAGCAGTTATGTACGCCCCCCCCCAGGACAGTTCTACAATGAGCAGTTCTTC. Its translation is CASSYVRPPPGQFYNEQFF.

This clonotype has a handful of counts. The chain couples TRBV7-2 to TRBJ2-7; 12 bases map to TRBD2. J lost 2 bases, V lost 0 bases, and 2 bases had no gene match. Looked up from germline, CDR1 is SGHTA and CDR2 is FQGNSA. The CDR3 covers 16 residues. The CDR3 nucleotides read TGTGCCAGCAGCTTAGCTCCTAGCGGGGGGGCCTACGAGCAGTACTTC. It translates to CASSLAPSGGAYEQYF.

This clonotype was counted many times. The rearrangement links TRBV28 to TRBJ2-2, with D possibly TRBD2 on 6 matching bases. V shed 7 bases and J shed 6 bases, with 18 bases lying between them. The CDR3 is made up of 15 amino acids. Germline lookup yields CDR1 MDHEN and CDR2 SYDVKM. The CDR3 bases are TGTGCCAGCACCCCAGGAGGGGCAGGCGCCGGGGAGCTGTTTTTT. It specifies CASTPGGAGAGELFF.